The source of this T cell receptor (beta chain) is a study of cytomegalovirus exposure and HLA in healthy donors. As regards this clone: Antigen specificity is unknown.

Study results and limitations: Researchers reported in a later analysis that a missense DCLRE1C variant was tied to TCR beta V- and J-gene trimming.

The primer mix had 60 Vbeta and 13 Jbeta primers. Using immunoSEQ multiplex PCR, the repertoire was profiled, and TCRdb retains in-frame clones only, with some absent. The data show a few hundred thousand clones, over 75% seen once. The sequencing input was PBMCs. The clonotype was recovered from a man between 18 and 35 years old in good health and CMV-seronegative.

CDR3 in DNA: TGTGCCAGCAGGGACAGGTTATGGAGCTCCTACGAGCAGTACTTC. It specifies CASRDRLWSSYEQYF. V and J are TRBV2 and TRBJ2-7, with TRBD1 matching 7 bases. V was clipped by 6 bases and J by 0 bases; unmatched bases: 8. Germline CDR1 SNHLY, CDR2 FYNNEI. CDR3 size: 15 residues.